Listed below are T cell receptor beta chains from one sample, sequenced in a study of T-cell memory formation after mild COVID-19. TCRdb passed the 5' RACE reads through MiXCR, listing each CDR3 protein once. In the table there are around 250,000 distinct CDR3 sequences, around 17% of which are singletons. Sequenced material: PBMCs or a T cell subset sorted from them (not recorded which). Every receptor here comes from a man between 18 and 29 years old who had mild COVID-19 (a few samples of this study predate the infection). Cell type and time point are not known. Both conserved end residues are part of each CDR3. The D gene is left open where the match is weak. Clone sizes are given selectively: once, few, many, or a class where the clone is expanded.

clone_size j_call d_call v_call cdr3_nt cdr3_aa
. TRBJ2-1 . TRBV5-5 TGTGCCAGCAGCTTGGAACAGTTCTCCTACAATGAGCAGTTCTTC CASSLEQFSYNEQFF
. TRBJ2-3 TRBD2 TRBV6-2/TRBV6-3 TGTGCCAGCAGGCCGACCGGGACTATTAATACGCAGTATTTT CASRPTGTINTQYF
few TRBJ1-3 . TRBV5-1 TGCGCCAGCAGCTGGGGAGACTCTGGAAACACCATATATTTT CASSWGDSGNTIYF
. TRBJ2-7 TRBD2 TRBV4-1 TGCGCCAGCAGCCAATCGGGACTAGCGGACGGCTACGAGCAGTACTTC CASSQSGLADGYEQYF
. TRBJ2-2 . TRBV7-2 TGTGCCAGCAGCTTTTCCCCAGGGAACACCGGGGAGCTGTTTTTT CASSFSPGNTGELFF
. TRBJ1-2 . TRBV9 TGTGCCAGCAGTGAGTACAATTCCCACGATGGCTACACCTTC CASSEYNSHDGYTF
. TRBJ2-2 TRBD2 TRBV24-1 TGTGCCACCAGTGATCCGGGACTATCTCACGGGGAGCTGTTTTTT CATSDPGLSHGELFF
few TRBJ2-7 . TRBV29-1 TGCAGCGCCGAAGGAGGCTCCGAGCAGTACTTC CSAEGGSEQYF
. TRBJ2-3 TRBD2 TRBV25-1 TGTGCCAGCAGGATGGCGGGACTAGCGTCAGATACGCAGTATTTT CASRMAGLASDTQYF
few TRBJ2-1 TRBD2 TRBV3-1 TGTGCCAGCAGCCAAGATGGGCTAGCGGGGAGGGATGAGCAGTTCTTC CASSQDGLAGRDEQFF
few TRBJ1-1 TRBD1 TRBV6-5 TGTGCCAGCAGTTACTCAAACAGGGGGCGTACTGAAGCTTTCTTT CASSYSNRGRTEAFF
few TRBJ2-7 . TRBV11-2 TGTGCCAGCAGCTCCTCCGGCAGATCCCCTTCCTACGAGCAGTACTTC CASSSSGRSPSYEQYF
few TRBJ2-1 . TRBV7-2 TGTGCCAGCAGCTTATCAGGACCTGAGCAGTTCTTC CASSLSGPEQFF
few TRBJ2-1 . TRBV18 TGTGCCAGCTCACCACCGGTCTGGGGGGACAATGAGCAGTTCTTC CASSPPVWGDNEQFF
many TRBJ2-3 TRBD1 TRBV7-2 TGTGCCAGCAGCGACAGGGGCTCGGATACGCAGTATTTT CASSDRGSDTQYF
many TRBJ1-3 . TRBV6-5 TGTGCCAGCATGGGGGATGGAAACACCATATATTTT CASMGDGNTIYF
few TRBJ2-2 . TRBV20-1 TGCAGTGCGAGAGGTTTGACTCCGCGGGGGCTCACCGGGGAGCTGTTTTTT CSARGLTPRGLTGELFF
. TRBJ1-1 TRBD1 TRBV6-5 TGTGCCAGCAGTTACTCAGCCTACAGGGGCCTAAGTATCATGAACACTGAAGCTTTCTTT CASSYSAYRGLSIMNTEAFF
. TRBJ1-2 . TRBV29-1 TGCAGCGTCAACCGGGAAAGGGGTGATGGCTACACCTTC CSVNRERGDGYTF
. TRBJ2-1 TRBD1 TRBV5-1 TGCGCCAGCAGCACGGCCCAGGGGGTCACTAGCAATGAGCAGTTCTTC CASSTAQGVTSNEQFF
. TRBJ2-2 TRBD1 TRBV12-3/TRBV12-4 TGTGCCAGCAGTACCCCCAGGGGGCGCTTGGCCGGGGAGCTGTTTTTT CASSTPRGRLAGELFF
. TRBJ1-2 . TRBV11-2 TGTGCCAGCAGCTTAGGGCGTTTGTTGGGAGGCTACACCTTC CASSLGRLLGGYTF
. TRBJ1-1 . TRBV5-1 TGCGCCAGCAGCCCCGGACGGGGGAGAATGAACACTGAAGCTTTCTTT CASSPGRGRMNTEAFF
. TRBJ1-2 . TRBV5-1 TGCGCCAGCAGACGTGACAGCTATGGCTACACCTTC CASRRDSYGYTF
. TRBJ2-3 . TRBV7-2 TGTGCCAGCCGGGCGGTCCTCACAGATACGCAGTATTTT CASRAVLTDTQYF
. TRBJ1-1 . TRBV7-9 TGTGCCAGCAGCTGGTTAGGGGGGACTGAAGCTTTCTTT CASSWLGGTEAFF
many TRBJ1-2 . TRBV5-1 TGCGCCAGCAGCTTGGACCAGCGGCGGGGTAACTATGGCTACACCTTC CASSLDQRRGNYGYTF
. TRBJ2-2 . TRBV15 TGTGCCACCAGCAGAGATTTGAGGGAAGCCGGGGAGCTGTTTTTT CATSRDLREAGELFF
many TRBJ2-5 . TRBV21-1 TGTGCCAGCAGAATACATCCCAACCGGGACCCAGGGGAGACCCAGTACTTC CASRIHPNRDPGETQYF
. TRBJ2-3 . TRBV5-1 TGCGCCAGCAAACTAGGTGGGACAGATACGCAGTATTTT CASKLGGTDTQYF
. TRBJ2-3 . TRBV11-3 TGTGCCAGCAGCTTAGATACACATACGCAGTATTTT CASSLDTHTQYF
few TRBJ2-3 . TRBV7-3 TGTGCCAGCAGTCGTACCGGGACAACCCGAGATACGCAGTATTTT CASSRTGTTRDTQYF
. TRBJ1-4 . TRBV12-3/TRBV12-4 TGTGCCAGCACTGTCGGACTGATTAATGAAAAACTGTTTTTT CASTVGLINEKLFF
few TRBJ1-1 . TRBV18 TGTGCCAGCTCACCACCGGGGGTAGGCACTGAAGCTTTCTTT CASSPPGVGTEAFF
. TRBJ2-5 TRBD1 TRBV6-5 TGTGCCAGCAGTAACGGACAGGGAAGGACGGAGACCCAGTACTTC CASSNGQGRTETQYF
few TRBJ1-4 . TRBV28 TGTGCCAGCAGTTTAAGCGGCCGCTCAACTAATGAAAAACTGTTTTTT CASSLSGRSTNEKLFF
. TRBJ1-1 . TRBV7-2 TGTGCCAGCAGCTTAACGGCAGGTGCAATGAACACTGAAGCTTTCTTT CASSLTAGAMNTEAFF
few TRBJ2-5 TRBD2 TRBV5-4 TGTGCCAGCAGCGGACTAGCGGGGTACCAAGAGACCCAGTACTTC CASSGLAGYQETQYF
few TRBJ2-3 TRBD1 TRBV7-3 TGTGCCAGCAGCTCCGGGACAGGGAGGTCAGATACGCAGTATTTT CASSSGTGRSDTQYF
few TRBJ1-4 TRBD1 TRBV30 TGTGCCTGGAGTGTACCGGGACAGGACCAACTGTTTTTT CAWSVPGQDQLFF
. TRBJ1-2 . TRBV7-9 TGTGCCAGCAGCTTAACGGGGAAAAGTAGATATGGCTACACCTTC CASSLTGKSRYGYTF
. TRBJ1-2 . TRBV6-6 TGTGCCAGCAGTTACTCTCCGTTCGGGTATGGCTACACCTTC CASSYSPFGYGYTF
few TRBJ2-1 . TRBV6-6 TGTGCCAGCAGTTACGGGTGGGGGGAGCAGTTCTTC CASSYGWGEQFF
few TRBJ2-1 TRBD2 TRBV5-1 TGCGCCAGCAGCTGGCCTTCCGGGACTAGCGGCTATGAGCAGTTCTTC CASSWPSGTSGYEQFF
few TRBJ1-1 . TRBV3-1 TGTGCCAGCAGCCAAGGGGAGCACACTGAAGCTTTCTTT CASSQGEHTEAFF
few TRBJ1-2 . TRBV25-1 TGTGCCAGCCGCCCCACAACAGGGAACTATGGCTACACCTTC CASRPTTGNYGYTF
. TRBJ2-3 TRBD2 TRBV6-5 TGTGCCAGCAGTTGGGCTAGCGGGGGGGACGGAGATACGCAGTATTTT CASSWASGGDGDTQYF
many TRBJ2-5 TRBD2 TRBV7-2 TGTGCCAGCAGCCCATCGACTAGCGGGGGAGTTCAGACCCAGTACTTC CASSPSTSGGVQTQYF
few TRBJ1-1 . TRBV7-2 TGTGCCAGCAGCCCCGTATCGTGGGCTGAAGCTTTCTTT CASSPVSWAEAFF
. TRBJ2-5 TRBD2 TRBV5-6 TGTGCCAGCAGCTGGGACTTAGCGGGGGGACCCGTGGAGACCCAGTACTTC CASSWDLAGGPVETQYF
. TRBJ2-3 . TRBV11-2 TGTGCCAGCAGTCCGGGGTGGGGGGACACAGATACGCAGTATTTT CASSPGWGDTDTQYF
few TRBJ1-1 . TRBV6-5 TGTGCCAGCAGTTACTCCCGCCAGGGGACTGAAGCTTTCTTT CASSYSRQGTEAFF
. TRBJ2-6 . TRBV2 TGTGCCAGCAAGGGGTTTATTTCTGGGGCCAACGTCCTGACTTTC CASKGFISGANVLTF
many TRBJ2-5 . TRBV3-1 TGTGCCAGCAGCCTCCTAGACCAAGAGACCCAGTACTTC CASSLLDQETQYF
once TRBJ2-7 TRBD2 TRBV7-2 TGTGCCAGCAGTAGGGGTCCAGGGAGGGACCTCCACGAGCAGTACTTC CASSRGPGRDLHEQYF
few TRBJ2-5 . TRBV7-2 TGTGCCAGCAGCTTGGGTATAGGGAAGACCCAGTACTTC CASSLGIGKTQYF
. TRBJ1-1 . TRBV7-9 TGTGCCAGCAGCAGGTCGGACGGATTGAACACTGAAGCTTTCTTT CASSRSDGLNTEAFF
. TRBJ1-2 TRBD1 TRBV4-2 TGTGCCAGCAGCCAAGACGGGGACAGGGGGACAAACTATGGCTACACCTTC CASSQDGDRGTNYGYTF
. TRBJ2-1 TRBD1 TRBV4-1 TGCGCCAGCAGGGGACAGAATTACAATGAGCAGTTCTTC CASRGQNYNEQFF
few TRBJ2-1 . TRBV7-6 TGTGCCAGCAGCTTAAGTCGCTCTGAGCAGTTCTTC CASSLSRSEQFF